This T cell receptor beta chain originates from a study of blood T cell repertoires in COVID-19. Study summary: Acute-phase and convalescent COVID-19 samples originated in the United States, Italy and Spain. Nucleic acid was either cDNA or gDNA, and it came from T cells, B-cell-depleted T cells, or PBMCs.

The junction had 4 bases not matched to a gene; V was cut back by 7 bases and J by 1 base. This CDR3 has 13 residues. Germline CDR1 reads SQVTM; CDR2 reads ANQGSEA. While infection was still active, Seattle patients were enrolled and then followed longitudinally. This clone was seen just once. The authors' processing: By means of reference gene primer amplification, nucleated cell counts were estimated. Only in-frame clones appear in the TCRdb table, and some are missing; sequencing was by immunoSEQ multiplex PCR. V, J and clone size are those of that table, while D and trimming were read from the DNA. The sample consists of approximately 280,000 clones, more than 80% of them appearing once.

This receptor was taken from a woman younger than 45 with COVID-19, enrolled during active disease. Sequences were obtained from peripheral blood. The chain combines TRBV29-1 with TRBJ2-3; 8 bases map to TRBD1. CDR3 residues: CSGQGSGTDTQYF. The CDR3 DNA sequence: TGCAGCGGACAGGGGTCTGGCACAGATACGCAGTATTTT.